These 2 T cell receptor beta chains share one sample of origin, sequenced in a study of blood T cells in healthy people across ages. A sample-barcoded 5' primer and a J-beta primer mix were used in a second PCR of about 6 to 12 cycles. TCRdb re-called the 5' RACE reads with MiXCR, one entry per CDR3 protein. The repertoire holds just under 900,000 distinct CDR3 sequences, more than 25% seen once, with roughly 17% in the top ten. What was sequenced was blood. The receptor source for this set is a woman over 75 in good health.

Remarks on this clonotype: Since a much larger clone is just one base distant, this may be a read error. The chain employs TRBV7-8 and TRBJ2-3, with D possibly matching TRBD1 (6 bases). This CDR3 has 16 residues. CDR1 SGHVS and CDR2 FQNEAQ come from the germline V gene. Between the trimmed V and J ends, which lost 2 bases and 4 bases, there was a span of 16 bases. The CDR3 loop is CASSLFVGGLADTQYF. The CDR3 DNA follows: TGTGCCAGCAGCTTATTCGTAGGGGGTTTGGCAGATACGCAGTATTTT. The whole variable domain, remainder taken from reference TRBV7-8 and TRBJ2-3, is GAGVSQSPRYKVAKRGQDVALRCDPISGHVSLFWYQQALGQGPEFLTYFQNEAQLDKSGLPSDRFFAERPEGSVSTLKIQRTQQEDSAVYLCASSLFVGGLADTQYFGPGTRLTVL.

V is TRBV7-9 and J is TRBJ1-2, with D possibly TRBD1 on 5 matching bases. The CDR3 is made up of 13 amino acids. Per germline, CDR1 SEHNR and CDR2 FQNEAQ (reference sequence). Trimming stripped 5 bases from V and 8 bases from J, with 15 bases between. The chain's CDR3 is CASSPSHRNGYTF. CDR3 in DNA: TGTGCCAGCAGCCCCTCTCACAGGAACGGCTACACCTTC.